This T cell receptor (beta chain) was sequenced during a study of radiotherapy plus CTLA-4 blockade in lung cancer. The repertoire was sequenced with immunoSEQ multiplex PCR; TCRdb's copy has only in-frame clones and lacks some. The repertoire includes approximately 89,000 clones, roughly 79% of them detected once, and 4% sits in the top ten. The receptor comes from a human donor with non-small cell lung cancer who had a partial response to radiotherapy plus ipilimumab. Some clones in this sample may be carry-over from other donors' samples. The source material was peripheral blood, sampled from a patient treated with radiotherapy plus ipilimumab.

This CDR3 reads CASSLGPPGSVTTDTQYF. Here the CDR3 DNA reads TGTGCCAGCAGCTTAGGGCCGCCTGGTTCCGTCACGACAGATACGCAGTATTTT. The chain has TRBV7-7 and TRBJ2-3; D is undetermined. The V end was cut by 1 base, the J end by 3 bases, with 20 bases between. The CDR3 is made up of 18 amino acids. Germline values: CDR1 SSHAT, CDR2 FNYEAQ (reference sequence). The full variable domain, rest sourced from reference TRBV7-7 and TRBJ2-3, is GAGVSQSPRYKVTKRGQDVTLRCDPISSHATLYWYQQALGQGPEFLTYFNYEAQPDKSGLPSDRFSAERPEGSISTLTIQRTEQRDSAMYRCASSLGPPGSVTTDTQYFGPGTRLTVL.